These 23 T cell receptor beta chains were sequenced from one sample in a study of naive and memory T cell subsets. An equimolar mix of two oligonucleotides served as the beta constant-region primer for TRBC1 and TRBC2. The ligated cDNA underwent four PCR rounds using SP2 and nested alpha and beta constant-region primers. One entry per CDR3 protein results from TCRdb running MiXCR on the UMI-ligation and nested PCR reads. This sample has approximately 140,000 distinct CDR3 sequences; 22% occur once, and the top ten carry roughly 0.1%. General study findings and limits: A few larger clonotypes appeared in naive repertoires, especially CD8, possibly memory cells re-expressing CD45RA.

These receptors' antigens are unknown. Sequencing was carried out using naive CD4+ T cells from blood. These receptor sequences come from a human donor in good health.

This clonotype has more than one count but fewer than ten. This chain joins TRBV6-7 and TRBJ2-1; D unresolved. TRBV6-7 is noted as an ORF with a role that remains uncertain. V was cut by 6 bases and J by 2 bases, with 14 bases left in between. This CDR3 region has 15 residues. The CDR3 loop is CASSHSGSAYNEQFF. Written as DNA, the CDR3 is TGTGCCAGCAGCCACTCGGGTTCCGCCTACAATGAGCAGTTCTTC.

The chain combines TRBV29-1 with TRBJ2-2; D gene uncertain. CDR1 SQVTM and CDR2 ANQGSEA come from the germline V gene. V was cut by 4 bases and J by 5 bases, with 14 bases left in between. This CDR3 region has 14 residues. The CDR3 DNA reads TGCAGCGTTGGTCGTGTGGGGATTACCGGGGAGCTGTTTTTT. It codes for CSVGRVGITGELFF.

Only a few counts were recorded for this clonotype. The V call is TRBV2, the J call TRBJ2-5; D possibly corresponds to TRBD2 (6 bases). This CDR3 has 13 amino acids. Trimming pared 6 bases from V and 5 bases from J, leaving 13 bases between. Germline CDR1 reads SNHLY; CDR2 reads FYNNEI. As DNA, the CDR3 is TGTGCCAGCAGAGTGACTAGAGAGGAGACCCAGTACTTC. It yields the protein CASRVTREETQYF.

This clonotype has only a few counts. V is TRBV11-2 and J is TRBJ2-1, with D unresolved. The CDR3 contains 12 residues. Germline V gives CDR1 SGHAT, CDR2 FQNNGV. V gave up 3 bases and J gave up 7 bases, with 7 bases separating them. In DNA form, the CDR3 reads TGTGCCAGCAGCTTTCATGGGAATGAGCAGTTCTTC. Protein: CASSFHGNEQFF.

The chain employs TRBV10-3 and TRBJ2-7, with 10 bases that match TRBD2. The junction had 7 bases not matched to a gene; V was cut back by 4 bases and J by 7 bases. Germline lookup yields CDR1 ENHRY and CDR2 SYGVKD. The CDR3 totals 14 residues. Here the CDR3 DNA reads TGTGCCATCAGTGCCCTAGCGGGAGTGGGGGAGCAGTACTTC. This translates into CAISALAGVGEQYF.

This clonotype has a single count. V is TRBV11-1 and J is TRBJ1-1, with a weak D call TRBD1 (5 bases). Germline V lookup: CDR1 SGHAT, CDR2 FQDESV (reference sequence). The V gene lost 5 bases and the J gene lost 11 bases, with 18 bases spanning the gap. The CDR3 extends over 13 amino acids. In DNA form, the CDR3 reads TGTGCCAGCAGCCCGAGTTATACTTGGGGCGCTTTCTTT. As protein: CASSPSYTWGAFF.

This clonotype was picked up a small number of times. The V call is TRBV5-5, the J call TRBJ1-1, with no clear D. CDR1 is SGHKS and CDR2 is YYEKEE in the germline V gene (reference sequence). Trimming took off 2 bases at V and 5 bases at J, with 13 bases between the two ends. This CDR3 is 14 amino acids long. The CDR3 DNA reads as TGTGCCAGCAGCTTTTTGAATGTGGGGACTGAAGCTTTCTTT. This encodes CASSFLNVGTEAFF.

The chain combines TRBV20-1 with TRBJ1-4; D is undetermined. V lost 7 bases and J 7 bases, leaving 13 bases between the germline ends. The CDR3 runs to 12 residues. Germline CDR1 DFQATT, CDR2 SNEGSKA (reference sequence). The CDR3 reads CSVFLRGEKLFF. The CDR3 region has the DNA TGCAGTGTCTTCCTGCGGGGTGAAAAACTGTTTTTT.

This clonotype was counted between two and nine times. V is TRBV2 and J is TRBJ2-7; TRBD1 might be the D (6 bases). The germline CDR1 and CDR2 sequences are SNHLY and FYNNEI. V lost 4 bases and J 2 bases, leaving 12 bases between the germline ends. CDR3 size: 14 residues. The DNA for the CDR3 is TGTGCCAGCAGTGGGACAGCAACCGCCTACGAGCAGTACTTC. This encodes CASSGTATAYEQYF.

The genes are TRBV10-1 and TRBJ2-3; 8 nucleotides line up with TRBD2. Germline CDR1 and CDR2: WNHNN and SYGVQD (reference sequence). The CDR3 runs to 14 residues. The trim removed 7 bases at V and 4 bases at J, leaving 7 bases unmatched. The CDR3 loop is CASTAGGTSDTQYF. In DNA form, the CDR3 reads TGCGCCAGCACGGCGGGAGGAACGTCAGATACGCAGTATTTT.

This clonotype appeared a few times. The chain carries TRBV20-1 and TRBJ1-4; the D gene is possibly TRBD1 (5 bases). V lost 0 bases and J 8 bases, leaving 13 bases between the germline ends. Germline V CDR1 and CDR2: DFQATT, SNEGSKA (reference sequence). The CDR3 is 14 amino acids. CDR3: CSARDRSEGEKLFF. The CDR3 coding sequence is TGCAGTGCTAGAGATCGGTCAGAGGGGGAAAAACTGTTTTTT.

The V and J genes are TRBV18 and TRBJ2-1, with 9 bases that match TRBD2. Germline-derived CDR1 and CDR2 are KGHSH and LQKENI. Unmatched junction bases numbered 5, after V lost 3 bases and J lost 5 bases. The CDR3 has 15 amino acids. The CDR3 DNA reads TGTGCCAGCTCACCCGACCGACTAGCGGACAATGAGCAGTTCTTC. As protein: CASSPDRLADNEQFF.

This clonotype was recorded a few times. The gene calls are TRBV19 and TRBJ1-1; a weak D match, TRBD1 (6 bases). V was cut by 5 bases and J by 11 bases, with 21 bases left in between. The CDR3 length is 14 residues. Germline V gene lookup returns CDR1 LNHDA and CDR2 SQIVND (reference sequence). In nucleotides, the CDR3 is TGTGCCAGTAGTCAACAGGGCTCAGTCCACAAGGCTTTCTTT. Amino acids: CASSQQGSVHKAFF.

This clonotype was seen a few times. Here the CDR3 reads CASSFGRGRFSGANVLTF. DNA for the CDR3: TGTGCCAGCAGCTTTGGAAGGGGGAGATTTTCTGGGGCCAACGTCCTGACTTTC. The chain links TRBV7-9 to TRBJ2-6; D possibly corresponds to TRBD1 (6 bases). The CDR3 spans 18 residues. V was shortened by 3 bases and J by 1 base, with 16 bases between the two germline ends. In germline, CDR1 is SEHNR, CDR2 FQNEAQ (reference sequence).

This clonotype was counted between two and nine times. This chain joins TRBV30 and TRBJ1-2, with D possibly being TRBD1 (5 bases). This CDR3 has 12 residues. The germline CDR1 and CDR2 sequences are GTSNPN and SVGIG (reference sequence). Trimming pared 5 bases from V and 4 bases from J, leaving 11 bases between. The CDR3 spells CAWVNGAYGYTF. The CDR3 DNA reads TGTGCCTGGGTGAATGGGGCCTATGGCTACACCTTC.

The V call is TRBV12-3 or TRBV12-4, the J call TRBJ2-5; 9 nucleotides align to TRBD2. The CDR3 is 18 amino acids. Unmatched junction bases numbered 14, after V lost 1 base and J lost 5 bases. The CDR3, as DNA: TGTGCCAGCAGTTTAGGCGCAATGCGGGAGGGGTCACGCGAGACCCAGTACTTC. This sequence encodes CASSLGAMREGSRETQYF.

This chain joins TRBV28 and TRBJ2-5; 9 nucleotides match TRBD1. Germline trimming cut 2 bases from V and 5 bases from J; bases unmatched to any gene: 6. The V gene's germline CDR1 is MDHEN and CDR2 SYDVKM. The CDR3 consists of 15 residues. CDR3 DNA sequence: TGTGCCAGCAGTTTAGAGGACAGGGGCTCGGAGACCCAGTACTTC. Encoded protein: CASSLEDRGSETQYF.

The genes are TRBV28 and TRBJ1-1; D is possibly TRBD1 (6 bases). This CDR3 has 18 amino acids. Trimming shortened V by 5 bases and J by 0 bases, and 22 bases separated the two germline ends. The germline V gene has CDR1 MDHEN and CDR2 SYDVKM. CDR3 sequence (DNA): TGTGCCAGCAGTCTCGGGGGTGTCAGGGGCCTAATGAACACTGAAGCTTTCTTT. Translating gives CASSLGGVRGLMNTEAFF.

The gene calls are TRBV18 and TRBJ1-2; a possible D gene is TRBD1 (6 bases). V gave up 0 bases and J gave up 2 bases, with 10 bases separating them. Germline CDR1 KGHSH, CDR2 LQKENI. The CDR3 is made up of 15 amino acids. The CDR3 coding sequence is TGTGCCAGCTCACCACCGTCTCAGGGGAACTATGGCTACACCTTC. Translating it yields CASSPPSQGNYGYTF.

This clonotype was seen a handful of times. The chain carries TRBV29-1 and TRBJ1-2; D perhaps matches TRBD1 (6 bases). V lost 1 base and J 7 bases, leaving 16 bases between the germline ends. CDR3 size: 14 residues. The germline gives CDR1 SQVTM, CDR2 ANQGSEA. Written as DNA, the CDR3 is TGCAGCGTTGAAGTCGGCAGAACGACAGGTGGCTACACCTTC. As protein: CSVEVGRTTGGYTF. The whole variable domain, remainder taken from reference TRBV29-1 and TRBJ1-2, is SAVISQKPSRDICQRGTSLTIQCQVDSQVTMMFWYRQQPGQSLTLIATANQGSEATYESGFVIDKFPISRPNLTFSTLTVSNMSPEDSSIYLCSVEVGRTTGGYTFGSGTRLTVV.

The chain joins TRBV9 to TRBJ2-1; a weak D match, TRBD2 (5 bases). This CDR3 region has 15 residues. Deletions cut 0 bases from V and 4 bases from J, with 11 bases between. From germline, CDR1 is SGDLS and CDR2 YYNGEE. The CDR3 region is CASSVVSGAYNEQFF. DNA of the CDR3: TGTGCCAGCAGCGTAGTCAGCGGAGCATACAATGAGCAGTTCTTC.

V gene TRBV29-1 combines with J gene TRBJ2-7; D gene unclear. Germline V gives CDR1 SQVTM, CDR2 ANQGSEA. Trimming took off 5 bases at V and 4 bases at J, with 12 bases between the two ends. The CDR3 has 12 residues. CDR3 sequence: CSVSPGPYEQYF. The CDR3 DNA follows: TGCAGCGTTTCCCCAGGACCATACGAGCAGTACTTC.

DNA for the CDR3: TGTGCCAGCAGCTTACAGGGACTAGCGAAGGGGAATGAGCAGTTCTTC. Amino acid sequence: CASSLQGLAKGNEQFF. The genes are TRBV7-9 and TRBJ2-1; 10 bases are a match to TRBD2. This CDR3 contains 16 residues. Germline values: CDR1 SEHNR, CDR2 FQNEAQ (reference sequence). The J segment lost 7 bases and the V segment lost 2 bases, leaving 8 bases of the junction unmatched.